This T cell receptor (beta chain) was recovered during a study of blood T cell repertoires in COVID-19. Study-wide context: COVID-19 samples from acute and convalescent phases originated in the United States, Italy and Spain. Nucleic acid was either cDNA or gDNA, and it came from T cells, B-cell-depleted T cells, or PBMCs.

In germline, CDR1 is MGHDK, CDR2 SYGVNS. This CDR3 is built from 13 residues. The V and J ends lost 6 bases and 2 bases respectively, with 8 bases between them. Authors' data handling: Reference gene primer amplification in the assay estimated nucleated cell counts. Data came from immunoSEQ multiplex PCR; TCRdb stores just in-frame clones and leaves some out. V, J and clone size were drawn from that table, and D and trimming were deduced from the DNA. Found here are 150,000 to 200,000 clones, approximately 88% of them singletons; the top ten hold about 4%. Sequenced input: peripheral blood. The receptor was isolated from a woman aged 30 to 39 with acute or convalescent COVID-19. The V gene is TRBV25-1, the J gene TRBJ1-5; no reliable D call. Here the CDR3 reads CASSPPGNQPQHF. In nucleotides, the CDR3 is TGTGCCAGCAGCCCCCCAGGCAATCAGCCCCAGCATTTT.